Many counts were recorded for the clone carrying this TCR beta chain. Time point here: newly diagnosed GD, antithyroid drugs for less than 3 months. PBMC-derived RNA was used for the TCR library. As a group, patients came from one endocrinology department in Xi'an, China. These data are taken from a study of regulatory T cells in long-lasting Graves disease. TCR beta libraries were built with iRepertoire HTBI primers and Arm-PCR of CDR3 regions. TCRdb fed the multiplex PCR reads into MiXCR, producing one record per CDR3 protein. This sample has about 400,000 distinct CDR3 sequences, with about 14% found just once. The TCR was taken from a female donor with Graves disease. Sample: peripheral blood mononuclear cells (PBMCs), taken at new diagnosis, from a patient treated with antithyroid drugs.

The CDR3: CASSSNTGELFF. The DNA of the CDR3 is TGTGCCAGCAGTTCGAACACCGGGGAGCTGTTTTTT. The J gene is TRBJ2-2, the V gene TRBV27, with D hard to call. V was cut by 4 bases and J by 0 bases, with 0 bases left in between. This CDR3 region has 12 residues. CDR1 is MNHEY, CDR2 SMNVEV, per germline (reference sequence).